One sample yielded the 6 T cell receptor beta chains listed below, sequenced in a study of technical replicates of blood from a few donors. Only in-frame clones appear in the TCRdb table, and some are missing; sequencing was by immunoSEQ multiplex PCR. The table shows roughly 87,000 clones, with over 85% occurring only once. Specimen: T cells isolated from PBMCs. The receptors were sampled from a human donor in good health.

The chain recombines TRBV5-1 with TRBJ2-3, with D unresolved. This CDR3 spans 12 amino acids. Germline CDR1 is SGHRS and CDR2 is YFSETQ. V gave up 0 bases and J gave up 4 bases, with 3 bases separating them. CDR3 sequence: CASSLAADTQYF. The CDR3 bases are TGCGCCAGCAGCTTGGCGGCAGATACGCAGTATTTT.

The chain employs TRBV5-8 and TRBJ1-1, with D possibly TRBD1 on 5 matching bases. CDR3 length equals 13 residues. The germline gives CDR1 SGHTS, CDR2 YDEGEE. V was trimmed by 2 bases and J by 4 bases, leaving 9 bases between them. The CDR3, as DNA: TGTGCCAGCAGCTTCAGGGTAGGCACTGAAGCTTTCTTT. Protein: CASSFRVGTEAFF.

The count of this clone is one. V is TRBV14 and J is TRBJ2-7; a weak D match, TRBD2 (6 bases). The germline gives CDR1 SGHDN, CDR2 FVKESK. This CDR3 is 16 amino acids long. The V gene lost 0 bases and the J gene lost 0 bases, with 12 bases spanning the gap. The CDR3 DNA reads TGTGCCAGCAGCCAAGATAAGGGACTCGTCTCCTACGAGCAGTACTTC. Translated: CASSQDKGLVSYEQYF.

This clone has more than one count but fewer than ten. This chain uses TRBV6-1 with TRBJ1-5; tentative D call: TRBD1 (5 bases). This CDR3 contains 13 residues. Trimming left V 5 bases short and J 7 bases short, with 12 bases between. CDR1 and CDR2 from the germline V gene are MNHNS and SASEGT. This CDR3 reads CASSQGLRQPQHF. The CDR3 bases are TGTGCCAGCAGTCAGGGCCTGAGGCAGCCCCAGCATTTT.

The chain is built from TRBV29-1 and TRBJ2-7; 8 positions match TRBD1. Trimming at V came to 6 bases and at J to 0 bases, leaving 7 bases not matched to a gene. This CDR3 comprises 14 residues. The germline V gene has CDR1 SQVTM and CDR2 ANQGSEA. Here the CDR3 reads CSVRGQDFSYEQYF. DNA for the CDR3: TGCAGCGTGCGGGGACAGGACTTCTCCTACGAGCAGTACTTC.

The chain couples TRBV28 to TRBJ2-5; 10 bases align to TRBD2. In germline, CDR1 is MDHEN, CDR2 SYDVKM. The CDR3 sequence is 14 residues long. V trimming: 5 bases; J trimming: 7 bases; junction bases outside the gene matches: 7. This CDR3 is CASSPSGGLGTQYF. The CDR3 bases are TGTGCCAGCAGTCCTAGCGGGGGTCTTGGGACCCAGTACTTC.